Following are 15 T cell receptor beta chains from one sample sequenced in a study of cytomegalovirus exposure and HLA in healthy donors. The PCR had 60 Vbeta and 13 Jbeta primers. Only in-frame clones appear in the TCRdb table, and some are missing; sequencing was by immunoSEQ multiplex PCR. Seen in this sample are about 140,000 clones; the ten most common clones hold about 2.2%. Sequences were obtained from PBMCs. The receptor set was obtained from a woman between 18 and 30 years old in good health and CMV-seronegative.

The genes are TRBV11-2 and TRBJ2-3, with 7 bases fitting TRBD2. The CDR3 length is 16 residues. Per germline, CDR1 SGHAT and CDR2 FQNNGV. Trimming cost V 4 bases and J 2 bases; bases outside gene matches: 9. The CDR3 reads CASSSGLREYTDTQYF. CDR3 bases: TGTGCCAGCAGCTCCGGTTTGCGGGAGTACACAGATACGCAGTATTTT.

The chain carries TRBV19 and TRBJ1-2; TRBD1 agrees at 9 bases. Trimming removed 1 base from V and 5 bases from J; junction bases left unmatched: 8. Germline V gives CDR1 LNHDA, CDR2 SQIVND (reference sequence). This CDR3 contains 16 residues. CDR3 protein: CASSIAAGQGWYGYTF. CDR3 in DNA: TGTGCCAGTAGTATAGCAGCGGGACAGGGTTGGTATGGCTACACCTTC.

V and J are TRBV12-5 and TRBJ2-1, with 10 positions matching TRBD2. Germline V gene sequence: CDR1 LGHNT, CDR2 FRNRAP. CDR3 length: 16 residues. After removal of 7 bases from V and 5 bases from J, the junction contained 11 bases not matched to a gene. Here the CDR3 DNA reads TGTGCTAGTGCCCTTTTGCGGCTAGCGGGAGACAATGAGCAGTTCTTC. Its protein is CASALLRLAGDNEQFF.

The rearrangement joins TRBV7-3 to TRBJ1-2, with D possibly being TRBD1 (5 bases). Germline V gene data show CDR1 as SGHTA and CDR2 as FQGTGA. V gave up 1 base and J gave up 8 bases, with 11 bases separating them. The CDR3 runs to 13 residues. The CDR3 coding sequence is TGTGCCAGCAGCTTAAATGGATGGGGCGGCTACACCTTC. As protein: CASSLNGWGGYTF.

This chain joins TRBV13 and TRBJ2-1, with 7 nucleotides matching TRBD1. Germline V gene lookup returns CDR1 PRHDT and CDR2 FYEKMQ (reference sequence). The CDR3 covers 15 residues. Germline trimming cut 3 bases from V and 8 bases from J; bases unmatched to any gene: 10. The CDR3 sequence is CASSFRGKGADEQFF. CDR3 DNA: TGTGCCAGCAGCTTCAGGGGAAAGGGGGCTGATGAGCAGTTCTTC.

The rearrangement uses TRBV11-2 and TRBJ2-5, with TRBD1 identical over 10 bases. Germline V gene lookup returns CDR1 SGHAT and CDR2 FQNNGV. Unmatched junction bases numbered 8, after V lost 5 bases and J lost 5 bases. This CDR3 comprises 15 residues. CDR3 DNA sequence: TGTGCCAGCAGCATCTCCGGGACAGGGGCGGAGACCCAGTACTTC. Translation gives CASSISGTGAETQYF.

The J gene is TRBJ1-3, the V gene TRBV7-2; TRBD1 aligns across 7 bases. Germline CDR1 is SGHTA and CDR2 is FQGNSA. V gave up 4 bases and J gave up 8 bases; unmatched junction bases: 8. The CDR3 extends over 14 amino acids. The CDR3, as DNA: TGTGCCAGCAGCTACACCGGGACAGTTGACACCATATATTTT. Its translation is CASSYTGTVDTIYF. The full variable domain, with the rest looked up from reference TRBV7-2 and TRBJ1-3, is GAGVSQSPSNKVTEKGKDVELRCDPISGHTALYWYRQSLGQGLEFLIYFQGNSAPDKSGLPSDRFSAERTGGSVSTLTIQRTQQEDSAVYLCASSYTGTVDTIYFGEGSWLTVV.

The gene calls are TRBV13 and TRBJ2-3; the D is unclear. V lost 2 bases to trimming and J lost 1 base, with 22 bases between them. The CDR3 runs 19 residues. Germline V gene lookup returns CDR1 PRHDT and CDR2 FYEKMQ (reference sequence). CDR3 region: CASSLRSGLIAVGTDTQYF. DNA of the CDR3: TGTGCCAGCAGCTTACGCTCTGGTTTGATAGCAGTAGGCACAGATACGCAGTATTTT.

The rearrangement uses TRBV6-6 and TRBJ2-7; 7 bases fit TRBD1. The germline CDR1 and CDR2 sequences are MNHNY and SVGAGI (reference sequence). With V trimmed by 6 bases and J by 2 bases, 7 bases remained unmatched. The CDR3 extends over 14 amino acids. CDR3: CASRQGGRTYEQYV. The CDR3 DNA follows: TGTGCCAGCAGGCAAGGGGGCAGAACCTACGAGCAGTACGTC.

With respect to this clone: This specimen includes other DNA sequences encoding the same CDR3. The chain links TRBV19 to TRBJ1-3, with a possible D match to TRBD1 (5 bases). The CDR3 has 14 amino acids. CDR1 and CDR2 (germline): LNHDA, SQIVND (reference sequence). V was trimmed by 2 bases and J by 0 bases, leaving 5 bases between them. Here the CDR3 reads CASSITGSGNTIYF. DNA of the CDR3: TGTGCCAGTAGTATAACAGGCTCTGGAAACACCATATATTTT.

The chain has TRBV25-1 and TRBJ2-5; tentative D call: TRBD2 (6 bases). The CDR3 extends over 15 amino acids. V was cut by 1 base and J by 2 bases, with 11 bases left in between. Germline V gives CDR1 MGHDK, CDR2 SYGVNS. The CDR3 DNA is TGTGCCAGCAGTGAATGGTTGGCGGGACAAGAGACCCAGTACTTC. Its protein is CASSEWLAGQETQYF.

This chain joins TRBV19 and TRBJ1-5, with a possible D match to TRBD1 (6 bases). The CDR3 is 13 amino acids. The germline CDR1 and CDR2 sequences are LNHDA and SQIVND (reference sequence). V lost 10 bases to trimming and J lost 3 bases, with 13 bases between them. The CDR3 DNA follows: TGTGCCACCAACGGACAGTACAATCAGCCCCAGCATTTT. Its protein is CATNGQYNQPQHF.

The chain joins TRBV5-1 to TRBJ2-5; 7 nucleotides agree with TRBD1. CDR3 length: 14 residues. The germline V gene has CDR1 SGHRS and CDR2 YFSETQ. Trimming cost V 4 bases and J 1 base; bases outside gene matches: 4. This CDR3 reads CASSVQGLQETQYF. DNA of the CDR3: TGCGCCAGCAGCGTACAGGGGCTCCAAGAGACCCAGTACTTC.

The J gene is TRBJ2-5, the V gene TRBV4-2; 14 positions agree with TRBD2. Trimming removed 2 bases from V and 4 bases from J; junction bases left unmatched: 3. The CDR3 spans 16 residues. Per the germline V gene, CDR1 is LGHNA and CDR2 is YNFKEQ. CDR3 sequence reads: CASSQPGLAGGETQYF. The CDR3, as DNA: TGTGCCAGCAGCCAACCCGGACTAGCGGGAGGAGAGACCCAGTACTTC.

This chain joins TRBV11-2 and TRBJ1-2; 7 nucleotides align to TRBD1. CDR1 and CDR2 from the germline V gene are SGHAT and FQNNGV. V lost 3 bases to trimming and J lost 10 bases; unmatched junction nucleotides: 11. CDR3 length: 14 amino acids. The CDR3 sequence is CASSLSAKGGAYTF. The CDR3 coding sequence is TGTGCCAGCAGCTTGAGTGCCAAAGGGGGCGCCTACACCTTC.